The 5 T cell receptor beta chains below were found in one sample sequenced in a study of cytomegalovirus exposure and HLA in healthy donors. The PCR ran on 60 Vbeta and 13 Jbeta primers. Produced via immunoSEQ multiplex PCR; TCRdb's table is partial and in-frame only. This sample has hundreds of thousands of clones; roughly 80% occur once, and the top ten carry about 3.1%. Sequencing used PBMCs. The receptors stem from a man younger than 40 in good health and CMV-seronegative.

This chain links TRBV25-1 with TRBJ2-3; 10 bases map to TRBD1. The CDR3 covers 16 residues. With V trimmed by 3 bases and J by 5 bases, 8 bases remained unmatched. Germline V lookup: CDR1 MGHDK, CDR2 SYGVNS. The CDR3 DNA reads TGTGCCAGCAGTGAGGGACAGGGGAAGTACGGAGATACGCAGTATTTT. Its protein is CASSEGQGKYGDTQYF. The full variable domain, completed using reference TRBV25-1 and TRBJ2-3, is EADIYQTPRYLVIGTGKKITLECSQTMGHDKMYWYQQDPGMELHLIHYSYGVNSTEKGDLSSESTVSRIRTEHFPLTLESARPSHTSQYLCASSEGQGKYGDTQYFGPGTRLTVL.

This chain joins TRBV2 and TRBJ2-5; no clear D. V was clipped by 4 bases and J by 7 bases, with 7 bases between them. CDR3 size: 11 residues. CDR1 SNHLY and CDR2 FYNNEI come from the germline V gene. The CDR3 sequence is CASSVDSTQYF. CDR3 nucleotides: TGTGCCAGCAGTGTCGACTCGACCCAGTACTTC.

The chain has TRBV27 and TRBJ1-6, with 8 bases lining up with TRBD1. CDR1 is MNHEY and CDR2 is SMNVEV in the germline V gene (reference sequence). CDR3 length equals 18 residues. Unmatched junction bases numbered 8, after V lost 3 bases and J lost 1 base. CDR3 amino acids: CASSFLRTGWSYNSPLHF. CDR3 sequence (DNA): TGTGCCAGCAGTTTCCTCCGGACAGGGTGGTCCTATAATTCACCCCTCCACTTT.

J is TRBJ2-7 and V is TRBV6-6; maybe TRBD1 (5 bases). The CDR3 is made up of 16 amino acids. Trimming stripped 4 bases from V and 4 bases from J, with 20 bases between. In germline, CDR1 is MNHNY, CDR2 SVGAGI (reference sequence). This CDR3 is CASSSSSTAQGYEQYF. The CDR3 DNA sequence: TGTGCCAGCAGTTCCTCCTCGACAGCCCAGGGATACGAGCAGTACTTC.

This clone was observed a few times. This chain joins TRBV9 and TRBJ2-1, with 7 bases matching TRBD1. Germline CDR1 is SGDLS and CDR2 is YYNGEE. CDR3 length: 17 amino acids. The V segment lost 5 bases and the J segment 3 bases; nucleotides outside the gene matches: 14. CDR3: CASSTYTGQEDYNEQFF. The CDR3 region has the DNA TGTGCCAGCAGTACCTATACCGGACAGGAAGACTACAATGAGCAGTTCTTC.